This TCR beta chain was recorded in a study of T cell clusters in autoimmune cytopenias. Its frequency marks this clonotype as medium-sized. Multiplex touch-down PCR amplified TRB using TRB-A and TRB-B pools in one tube. TCRdb processed the multiplex PCR reads again and assigns one entry to each CDR3 protein, with no DNA. This table lists approximately 6,400 distinct CDR3 sequences. The CDR3 sequence is 14 residues long. Germline V gene lookup returns CDR1 MNHEY and CDR2 SMNVEV (reference sequence). TRB was amplified from roughly 250 ng of peripheral blood genomic DNA per sample. The same data also went into a second study, on T cell repertoires in aging, cancer and after chemotherapy.

The chain recombines TRBV27 with TRBJ2-7. The sequenced sample consisted of peripheral blood. The clonotype originates from a human donor in good health. The CDR3 here is CASSLSGFRYEQYF.